The clone carrying this T cell receptor (beta chain) showed up just a few times. The data originate from a study of T-cell memory formation after mild COVID-19. Study as a whole: TCR clusters showed largely donor specificity.

TCRdb itself ran the 5' RACE reads through MiXCR, one entry per CDR3 protein. The sample shows 350,000 or so distinct CDR3 sequences, 10% to 15% of them seen only once. Sequenced sample: PBMCs or a T cell subset sorted from them (not recorded which). The sequence derives from a man between 18 and 29 years old who had mild COVID-19 (a few samples of this study predate the infection). Cell type and time point are not known.

The CDR3 region has the DNA TGTGCCAGCAGCTTTCAGGGGGCGAATTCACCCCTCCACTTT. It codes for CASSFQGANSPLHF. This chain links TRBV11-2 with TRBJ1-6, with 8 bases identical to TRBD1. The V gene end was trimmed by 3 bases and the J gene end by 7 bases; junction bases not matched to a gene: 2. The length of the CDR3 is 14 residues. Germline CDR1 SGHAT, CDR2 FQNNGV.